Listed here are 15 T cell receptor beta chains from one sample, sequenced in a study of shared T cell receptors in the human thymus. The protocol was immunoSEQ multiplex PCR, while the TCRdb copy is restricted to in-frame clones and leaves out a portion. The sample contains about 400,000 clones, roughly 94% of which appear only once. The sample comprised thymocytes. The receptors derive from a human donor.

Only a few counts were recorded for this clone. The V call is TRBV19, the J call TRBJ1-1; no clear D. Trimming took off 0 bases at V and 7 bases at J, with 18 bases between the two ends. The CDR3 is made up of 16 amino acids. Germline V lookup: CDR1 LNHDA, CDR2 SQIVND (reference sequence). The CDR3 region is CASSIDAGSSGNEAFF. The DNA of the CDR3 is TGTGCCAGTAGTATAGATGCAGGCTCTTCCGGGAATGAAGCTTTCTTT.

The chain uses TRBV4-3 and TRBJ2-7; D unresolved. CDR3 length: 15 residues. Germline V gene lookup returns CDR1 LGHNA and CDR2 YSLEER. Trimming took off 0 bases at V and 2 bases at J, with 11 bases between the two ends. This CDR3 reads CASSQDPAKTYEQYF. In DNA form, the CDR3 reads TGCGCCAGCAGCCAAGACCCCGCTAAAACCTACGAGCAGTACTTC.

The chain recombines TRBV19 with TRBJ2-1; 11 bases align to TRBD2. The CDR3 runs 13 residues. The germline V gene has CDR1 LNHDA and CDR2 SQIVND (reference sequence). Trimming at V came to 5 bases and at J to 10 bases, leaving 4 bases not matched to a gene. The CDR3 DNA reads TGTGCCAGTAGTGCGGGACTAGCGGTCGAGCAGTTCTTC. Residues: CASSAGLAVEQFF.

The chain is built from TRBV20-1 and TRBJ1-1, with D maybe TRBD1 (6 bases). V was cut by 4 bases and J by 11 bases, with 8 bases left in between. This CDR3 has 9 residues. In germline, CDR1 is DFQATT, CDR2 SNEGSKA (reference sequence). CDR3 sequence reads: CSANQGAFF. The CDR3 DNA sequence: TGCAGTGCTAATCAGGGGGCTTTCTTT.

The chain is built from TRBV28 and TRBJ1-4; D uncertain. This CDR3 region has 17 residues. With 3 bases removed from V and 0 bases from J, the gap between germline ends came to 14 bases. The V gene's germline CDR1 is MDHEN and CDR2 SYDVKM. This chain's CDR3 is CASSFSHDHSTNEKLFF. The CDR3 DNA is TGTGCCAGCAGTTTCTCCCACGACCACTCAACTAATGAAAAACTGTTTTTT.

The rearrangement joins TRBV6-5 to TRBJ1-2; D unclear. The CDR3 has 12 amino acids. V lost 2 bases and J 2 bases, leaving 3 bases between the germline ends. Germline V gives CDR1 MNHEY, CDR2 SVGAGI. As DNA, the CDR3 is TGTGCCAGCAGTTACAGCAACTATGGCTACACCTTC. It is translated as CASSYSNYGYTF.

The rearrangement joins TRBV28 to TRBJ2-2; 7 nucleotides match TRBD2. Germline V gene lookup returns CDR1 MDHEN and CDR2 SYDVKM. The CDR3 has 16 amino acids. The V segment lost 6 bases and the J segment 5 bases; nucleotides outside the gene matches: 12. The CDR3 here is CASSLRLSGKTGELFF. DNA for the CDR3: TGTGCCAGCAGCTTGCGACTAAGCGGGAAGACCGGGGAGCTGTTTTTT.

CDR3 coding DNA: TGTGCCAGCAGCCAGACGGGACAGGCGAACACCGGGGAGCTGTTTTTT. Amino acid sequence: CASSQTGQANTGELFF. The chain links TRBV14 to TRBJ2-2; 8 positions match TRBD1. This CDR3 is 16 amino acids long. J lost 0 bases, V lost 3 bases, and 3 bases had no gene match. CDR1 SGHDN and CDR2 FVKESK come from the germline V gene. The full variable domain, rest sourced from reference TRBV14 and TRBJ2-2, is EAGVTQFPSHSVIEKGQTVTLRCDPISGHDNLYWYRRVMGKEIKFLLHFVKESKQDESGMPNNRFLAERTGGTYSTLKVQPAELEDSGVYFCASSQTGQANTGELFFGEGSRLTVL.

CDR3 sequence: CASSSTVLGPQHF. Here the CDR3 DNA reads TGTGCCAGCAGCTCGACGGTTCTCGGGCCCCAGCATTTT. The chain joins TRBV7-9 to TRBJ1-5; D unclear. The CDR3 covers 13 residues. Germline V CDR1 and CDR2: SEHNR, FQNEAQ (reference sequence). Trimming removed 4 bases from V and 9 bases from J, with 13 bases in between.

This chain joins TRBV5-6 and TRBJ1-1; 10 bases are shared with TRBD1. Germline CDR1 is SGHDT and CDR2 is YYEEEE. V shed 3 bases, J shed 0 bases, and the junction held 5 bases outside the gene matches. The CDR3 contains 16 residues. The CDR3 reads CASSSRTGGLNTEAFF. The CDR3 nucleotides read TGTGCCAGCAGCTCACGGACAGGGGGTTTGAACACTGAAGCTTTCTTT.

CDR3 region: CASSLSPSTSGFTGELFF. The CDR3 nucleotides are TGTGCCAGTTCACTAAGTCCCTCGACTAGCGGATTCACCGGGGAGCTGTTTTTT. This chain joins TRBV5-6 and TRBJ2-2; TRBD2 matches 9 bases. CDR3 length equals 18 residues. Germline-derived CDR1 and CDR2 are SGHDT and YYEEEE. J lost 4 bases, V lost 8 bases, and 18 bases had no gene match.

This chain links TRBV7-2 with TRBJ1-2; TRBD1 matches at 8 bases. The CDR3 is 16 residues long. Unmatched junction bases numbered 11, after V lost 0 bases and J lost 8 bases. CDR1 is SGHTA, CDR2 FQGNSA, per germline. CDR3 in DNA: TGTGCCAGCAGCTTAGCCCCCGGGACAGGCGTAAGGGGCTACACCTTC. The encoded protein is CASSLAPGTGVRGYTF.

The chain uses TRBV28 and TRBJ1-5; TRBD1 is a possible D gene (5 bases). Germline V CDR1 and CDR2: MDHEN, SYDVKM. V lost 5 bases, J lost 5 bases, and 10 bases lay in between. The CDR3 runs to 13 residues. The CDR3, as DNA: TGTGCCAGCAGTGGTAGGGGCGATCAGCCCCAGCATTTT. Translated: CASSGRGDQPQHF.

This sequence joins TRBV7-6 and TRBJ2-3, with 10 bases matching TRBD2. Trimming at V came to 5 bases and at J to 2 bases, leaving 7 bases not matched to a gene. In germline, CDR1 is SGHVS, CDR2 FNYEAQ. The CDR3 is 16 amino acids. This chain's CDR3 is CASSPSLAGSTDTQYF. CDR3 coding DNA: TGTGCCAGCAGCCCATCACTAGCGGGGTCCACAGATACGCAGTATTTT.

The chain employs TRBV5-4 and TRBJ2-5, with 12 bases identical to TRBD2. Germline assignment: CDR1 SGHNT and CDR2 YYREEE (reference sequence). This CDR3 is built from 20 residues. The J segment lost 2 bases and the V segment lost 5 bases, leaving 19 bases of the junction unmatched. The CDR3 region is CASSFTLAGGPGRGQETQYF. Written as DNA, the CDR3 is TGTGCCAGCAGTTTTACCCTAGCGGGAGGGCCGGGTCGGGGACAAGAGACCCAGTACTTC.